This T cell receptor (beta chain) emerged from a study of Ad26.COV2.S vaccination and SARS-CoV-2 variants. V was shortened by 3 bases and J by 5 bases, with 13 bases between the two germline ends. The CDR3 runs to 15 residues. Germline loops: CDR1 SNHLY, CDR2 FYNNEI. Only in-frame clones appear in the TCRdb table, and some are missing; sequencing was by immunoSEQ multiplex PCR. Of just over 350,000 clones in the sample, around 92% were seen once. The receptor comes from a human donor who had recovered from COVID-19. The genes are TRBV2 and TRBJ2-2; D call uncertain. Here the sequenced sample was peripheral blood, taken after recovery from COVID-19. The CDR3 is CASSDLDPRTGELFF. CDR3 DNA sequence: TGTGCCAGCAGTGACCTAGACCCAAGGACCGGGGAGCTGTTTTTT. The variable domain in full, with the rest retrieved from reference TRBV2 and TRBJ2-2, is EPEVTQTPSHQVTQMGQEVILRCVPISNHLYFYWYRQILGQKVEFLVSFYNNEISEKSEIFDDQFSVERPDGSNFTLKIRSTKLEDSAMYFCASSDLDPRTGELFFGEGSRLTVL.